Shown below are 5 T cell receptor beta chains from a single sample sequenced in a study of shared clonotypes between healthy human individuals. Repertoires were generated with immunoSEQ multiplex PCR, while TCRdb's copy carries only in-frame clones and drops some. The sample has 780,000 or so clones; approximately 72% are singletons. Material: memory CD4+ T cells sorted from blood. Subset in this sample: CD45RA-negative fraction. These receptors originate from a woman younger than 45 in good health.

The rearrangement uses TRBV29-1 and TRBJ2-3; D is ambiguous. The V end was cut by 7 bases, the J end by 2 bases, with 34 bases between. Germline assignment: CDR1 SQVTM and CDR2 ANQGSEA. The CDR3 contains 20 residues. This CDR3 reads CSAHEEIIRYMPKTTDTQYF. DNA of the CDR3: TGCAGCGCCCATGAAGAAATAATCCGATATATGCCCAAGACCACAGATACGCAGTATTTT.

The chain has TRBV30 and TRBJ2-7; 7 positions agree with TRBD1. This CDR3 region has 13 residues. Germline V gives CDR1 GTSNPN, CDR2 SVGIG (reference sequence). Unmatched junction bases numbered 8, after V lost 6 bases and J lost 3 bases. The CDR3 loop is CACTMGTVYEQYF. For the CDR3, the DNA is TGTGCCTGTACCATGGGGACAGTCTACGAGCAGTACTTC. The entire variable domain, with the rest obtained from reference TRBV30 and TRBJ2-7, is as follows: SQTIHQWPATLVQPVGSPLSLECTVEGTSNPNLYWYRQAAGRGLQLLFYSVGIGQISSEVPQNLSASRPQDRQFILSSKKLLLSDSGFYLCACTMGTVYEQYFGPGTRLTVT.

The chain is built from TRBV10-3 and TRBJ2-3, with D tentatively TRBD1 (5 bases). Germline assignment: CDR1 ENHRY and CDR2 SYGVKD. V was shortened by 4 bases and J by 4 bases, with 9 bases between the two germline ends. The CDR3 contains 13 residues. CDR3 region: CAISGQQSDTQYF. In DNA, the CDR3 is TGTGCCATCAGTGGACAGCAGTCAGATACGCAGTATTTT.

In regard to this clone: A far larger clone lies a single base away; this is likely a read error. In the same sample, other DNA sequences code for this CDR3. The chain links TRBV10-3 to TRBJ2-1; maybe TRBD2 (6 bases). This CDR3 has 12 residues. CDR1 is ENHRY and CDR2 is SYGVKD in the germline V gene. The V gene lost 10 bases and the J gene lost 2 bases, with 9 bases spanning the gap. The CDR3, as DNA: TGTGCCAGCAGGGAGGCCTACAATGAGCAGTTCTTC. Residues: CASREAYNEQFF.

A remark on this clone: Distinct nucleotide sequences in the sample also encode this CDR3. The chain employs TRBV18 and TRBJ1-5; D not certain. The CDR3 loop spans 14 amino acids. Trimming left V 1 base short and J 5 bases short, with 9 bases between. From germline, CDR1 is KGHSH and CDR2 LQKENI. In nucleotides, the CDR3 is TGTGCCAGCTCACCACAGGGAAGGGATCAGCCCCAGCATTTT. As protein: CASSPQGRDQPQHF.